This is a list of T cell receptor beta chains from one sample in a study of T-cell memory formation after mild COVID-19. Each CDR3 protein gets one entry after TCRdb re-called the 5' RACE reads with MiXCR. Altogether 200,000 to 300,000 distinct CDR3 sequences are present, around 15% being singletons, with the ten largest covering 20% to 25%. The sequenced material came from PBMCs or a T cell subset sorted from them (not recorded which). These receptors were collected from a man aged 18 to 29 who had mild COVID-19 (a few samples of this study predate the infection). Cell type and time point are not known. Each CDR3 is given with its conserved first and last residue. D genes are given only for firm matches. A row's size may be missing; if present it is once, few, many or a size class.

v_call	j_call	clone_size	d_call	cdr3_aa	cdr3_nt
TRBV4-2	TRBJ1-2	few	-	CASSQDSNRAATF	TGTGCCAGCAGCCAAGATAGTAACAGGGCGGCCACCTTC
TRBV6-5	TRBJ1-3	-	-	CASSYSFRDGNTIYF	TGTGCCAGCAGTTACTCTTTCCGGGACGGAAACACCATATATTTT
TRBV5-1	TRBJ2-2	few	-	CASSLSGQHTGELFF	TGCGCCAGCAGCTTGTCCGGGCAGCACACCGGGGAGCTGTTTTTT
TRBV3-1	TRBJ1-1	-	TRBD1	CASSGTGRGSTEAFF	TGTGCCAGCAGCGGGACAGGCCGCGGTAGCACTGAAGCTTTCTTT
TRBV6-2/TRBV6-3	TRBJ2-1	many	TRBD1	CASSYGVQGMYEQFF	TGTGCCAGCAGTTACGGCGTACAGGGGATGTATGAGCAGTTCTTC
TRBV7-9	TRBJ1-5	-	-	CASSAGDIIGSNQPQHF	TGTGCCAGCAGCGCAGGGGATATTATAGGAAGCAATCAGCCCCAGCATTTT
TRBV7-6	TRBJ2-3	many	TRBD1	CASSLRQGDTQYF	TGTGCCAGCAGCTTACGACAGGGAGATACGCAGTATTTT
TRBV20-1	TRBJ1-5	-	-	CSARSRGRDWDQPQHF	TGCAGTGCTAGATCCAGGGGCAGGGACTGGGATCAGCCCCAGCATTTT
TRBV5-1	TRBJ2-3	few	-	CASSFEGVGDTQYF	TGCGCCAGCAGCTTTGAGGGGGTCGGAGATACGCAGTATTTT
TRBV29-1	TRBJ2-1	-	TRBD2	CSVEYGLAGGRMFF	TGCAGCGTTGAATATGGACTAGCGGGGGGGCGGATGTTCTTC
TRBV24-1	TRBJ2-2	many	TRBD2	CAPRLAAGELFF	TGTGCCCCGCGACTAGCGGCCGGGGAGCTGTTTTTT
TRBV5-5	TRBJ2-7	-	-	CASSLGVSVEQYF	TGTGCCAGCAGCTTGGGGGTTAGCGTCGAGCAGTACTTC
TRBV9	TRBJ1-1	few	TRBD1	CASSVGRTGGETFF	TGTGCCAGCAGCGTAGGACGGACAGGGGGTGAGACTTTCTTT
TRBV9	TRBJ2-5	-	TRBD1	CASSVGQGQETQYF	TGTGCCAGCAGCGTAGGACAGGGACAAGAGACCCAGTACTTC
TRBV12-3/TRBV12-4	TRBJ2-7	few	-	CASGAGLKIYEQYF	TGTGCCAGCGGGGCAGGGCTTAAAATCTACGAGCAGTACTTC
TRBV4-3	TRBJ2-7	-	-	CASSQDRGEQYF	TGCGCCAGCAGCCAAGACAGGGGCGAGCAGTACTTC
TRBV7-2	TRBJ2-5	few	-	CASSRRTQETQYF	TGTGCCAGCAGCCGACGGACACAAGAGACCCAGTACTTC
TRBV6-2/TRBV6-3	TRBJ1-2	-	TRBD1	CASRRTGEYGYTF	TGTGCCAGCAGAAGGACAGGGGAATATGGCTACACCTTC
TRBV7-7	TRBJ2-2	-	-	CASSRTPGGELFF	TGTGCCAGCAGCCGAACCCCTGGGGGGGAGCTGTTTTTT
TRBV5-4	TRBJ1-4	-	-	CASSTRDGNEKLFF	TGTGCCAGCAGCACCCGGGACGGTAATGAAAAACTGTTTTTT
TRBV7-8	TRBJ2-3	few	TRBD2	CASSLPSGGTDTQYF	TGTGCCAGCAGCTTACCTAGCGGGGGCACAGATACGCAGTATTTT
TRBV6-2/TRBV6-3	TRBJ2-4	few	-	CASSSLGRALAKNIQYF	TGTGCCAGCAGTTCTCTCGGACGGGCTCTAGCCAAAAACATTCAGTACTTC
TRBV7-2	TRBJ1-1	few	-	CASSPGGGFTEAFF	TGTGCCAGCAGCCCCGGTGGGGGCTTCACTGAAGCTTTCTTT
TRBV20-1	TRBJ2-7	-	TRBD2	CSAIWGRSGGIDEQYF	TGCAGTGCTATCTGGGGACGGAGCGGGGGGATCGACGAGCAGTACTTC
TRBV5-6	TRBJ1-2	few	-	CASSQEYYGYTF	TGTGCCAGCAGCCAGGAGTACTATGGCTACACCTTC
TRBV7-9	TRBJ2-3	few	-	CASSFSTTRDTQYF	TGTGCCAGCAGCTTCAGTACTACACGGGATACGCAGTATTTT
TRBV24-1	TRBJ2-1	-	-	CATSDLRGFGEQFF	TGTGCCACCAGTGATTTACGCGGGTTCGGCGAGCAGTTCTTC
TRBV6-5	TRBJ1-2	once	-	CASSYSGADYGYTF	TGTGCCAGCAGTTACTCAGGGGCCGACTATGGCTACACCTTC
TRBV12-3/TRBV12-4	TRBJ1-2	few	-	CASSFTGVGGYTF	TGTGCCAGCAGTTTTACGGGGGTAGGCGGCTACACCTTC
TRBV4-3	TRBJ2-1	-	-	CASSQVRGTYNEQFF	TGCGCCAGCAGCCAAGTGAGGGGGACCTACAATGAGCAGTTCTTC
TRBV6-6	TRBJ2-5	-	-	CASSYSKGETQYF	TGTGCCAGCAGTTACTCGAAGGGGGAGACCCAGTACTTC
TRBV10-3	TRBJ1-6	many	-	CAISKTGYPTLDNSPLHF	TGTGCCATCAGCAAAACAGGTTACCCCACCCTGGATAATTCACCCCTCCACTTT
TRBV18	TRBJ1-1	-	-	CASSRGSLLNTEAFF	TGTGCCAGCTCAAGAGGGTCCTTGCTGAACACTGAAGCTTTCTTT
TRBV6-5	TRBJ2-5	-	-	CASSYGSGGETQYF	TGTGCCAGCAGTTACGGGTCGGGCGGGGAGACCCAGTACTTC
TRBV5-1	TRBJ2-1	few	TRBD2	CASSLVAGVSYNEQFF	TGCGCCAGCAGCTTGGTTGCGGGGGTTAGCTACAATGAGCAGTTCTTC
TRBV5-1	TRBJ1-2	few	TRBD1	CASSASTGGDGYTF	TGCGCCAGCAGCGCCTCGACAGGGGGCGATGGCTACACCTTC
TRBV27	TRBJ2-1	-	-	CASSFMGEEQFF	TGTGCCAGCAGTTTCATGGGGGAGGAGCAGTTCTTC
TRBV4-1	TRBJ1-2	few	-	CASSQDWGGTYGYTF	TGCGCCAGCAGCCAAGATTGGGGAGGAACCTATGGCTACACCTTC
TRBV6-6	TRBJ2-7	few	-	CASSYGPEQYF	TGTGCCAGCAGTTACGGCCCTGAGCAGTACTTC
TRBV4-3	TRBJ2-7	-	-	CASSQDTGRVGEQYF	TGCGCCAGCAGCCAAGACACAGGGAGAGTGGGCGAGCAGTACTTC
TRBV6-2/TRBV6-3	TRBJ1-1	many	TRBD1	CASSQQGDTEAFF	TGTGCCAGCAGCCAACAGGGGGACACTGAAGCTTTCTTT
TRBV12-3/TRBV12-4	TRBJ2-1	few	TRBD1	CASIPSGRGYFNEQFF	TGTGCCAGCATTCCCTCTGGCAGGGGGTATTTCAATGAGCAGTTCTTC
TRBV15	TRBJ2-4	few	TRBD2	CATKTSGSMLAKNIQYF	TGTGCCACCAAGACTAGCGGGAGCATGCTAGCCAAAAACATTCAGTACTTC
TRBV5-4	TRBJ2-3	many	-	CASSVTDTQYF	TGTGCCAGCAGCGTCACAGATACGCAGTATTTT
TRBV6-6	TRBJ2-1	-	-	CASRGPSSYNEQFF	TGTGCCTCCCGGGGCCCTAGCTCCTACAATGAGCAGTTCTTC
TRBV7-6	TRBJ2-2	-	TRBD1	CASSKSDRDGTGELFF	TGTGCCAGCAGCAAATCCGACAGGGACGGTACCGGGGAGCTGTTTTTT
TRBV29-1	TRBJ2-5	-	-	CSVEGERGGETQYF	TGCAGCGTTGAAGGGGAGAGGGGAGGAGAGACCCAGTACTTC
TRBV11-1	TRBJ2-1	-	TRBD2	CASSLLRGGAPHEQFF	TGTGCCAGCAGCTTGCTACGCGGGGGGGCCCCCCATGAGCAGTTCTTC
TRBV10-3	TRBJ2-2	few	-	CAISEPNPGGELFF	TGTGCCATCAGTGAGCCAAACCCGGGAGGGGAGCTGTTTTTT
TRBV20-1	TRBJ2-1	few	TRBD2	CSAGKGSGQYNEQFF	TGCAGTGCTGGGAAAGGTAGCGGGCAATACAATGAGCAGTTCTTC
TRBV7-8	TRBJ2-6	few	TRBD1	CASSRDRVVVSGANVLTF	TGTGCCAGCAGCCGGGACAGGGTAGTCGTCTCTGGGGCCAACGTCCTGACTTTC
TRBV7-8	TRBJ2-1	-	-	CASSLNRVQSEQFF	TGTGCCAGCAGCTTAAACAGGGTGCAGAGTGAGCAGTTCTTC
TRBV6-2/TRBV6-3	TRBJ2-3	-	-	CASSAWDPARSTDTQYF	TGTGCCAGCAGCGCCTGGGACCCCGCAAGGTCCACAGATACGCAGTATTTT
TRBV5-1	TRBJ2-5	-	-	CASTSWVETQYF	TGCGCCAGCACCAGCTGGGTAGAGACCCAGTACTTC
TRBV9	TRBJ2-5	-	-	CASSADGAGQETQYF	TGTGCCAGCAGCGCGGACGGCGCGGGGCAAGAGACCCAGTACTTC